This T cell receptor beta chain emerged from a study of cytomegalovirus exposure and HLA in healthy donors (dated by TCRdb to the late 2010s). Turning to the overall study: An earlier analysis of approximately 640 of the donors reported about 290 Gb of sequence data and approximately 110 million unique TCR beta sequences from about 179 million T cells. An early release covering just under 650 HLA-typed donors comprised 250 to 350 gigabases of sequencing data and around 86 million unique TCR sequences. The genetic ancestry cluster associated with self-reported Caucasian donors included about 81% of the roughly 410 genotyped donors. The study was designed to test whether signatures of past pathogen exposure could be identified by cataloging public T cell receptors. The T cell repertoires of 670 or so subjects were profiled by immunosequencing and related to cytomegalovirus serostatus. Besides the first cohort of around 670 subjects, a separate validation cohort made up of roughly 120 different subjects was used. To predict cytomegalovirus infection status, the study brought together high-throughput TCR immunosequencing, statistical association of individual TCRs with disease status, and machine learning. A later analysis re-analyzed previously published TCR beta repertoires from several hundred donors and added high-resolution HLA genotyping to study TCR occurrence patterns. Rather than using new phenotypic data, the later analysis identified candidate immune exposures from TCR beta sequences and from how often those sequences occurred across donors. An earlier analysis of nearly 600 of the donors applied high-throughput TCR beta sequencing to assess whether each TCR beta V gene segment acted as functional or pseudogenic. Donor age, sex, ethnicity and CMV serostatus were collected together with the repertoire data. In a later genetic analysis, genome-wide SNP genotypes for about three fifths of the 666 donors were used, and that subset was treated as a discovery cohort. All discovery cohort repertoires had been generated using a single sequencing platform. Class I and class II HLA loci were covered by the typing at four-digit resolution. The number of donors typed differed by locus, with 629-630 for A, B, C, DRB1 and DQB1, around 560 for DQA1, 600 to 610 for DPA1, and around 460 for DPB1. Because of strong linkage in the cohort, 4 to 6 DR-DQ haplotypes were treated as single units for association and clustering. Across approximately 400 genotyped donors of the cohort, an average of approximately 240,000 unique TCR beta nucleotide sequences per donor were sequenced, and 15% to 20% of those sequences were non-productive.

Library preparation was by the immunoSEQ multiplex PCR assay. A mixture of 60 forward primers for TCR Vbeta segments and 13 reverse primers for TCR Jbeta segments was used in the multiplex PCR. A multiplex PCR assay on genomic DNA amplified the CDR3 region of rearranged TCR beta genes. The amplified TCR beta libraries were sequenced on the Illumina HiSeq System as 87-base-pair reads. The original pipeline was this. A later analysis counted around 72 million unique TCR beta chains across the 550 to 700 repertoires, and about 10 million of these chains were shared by at least two donors. Raw reads were error-corrected and collapsed into unique sequences with a nearest-neighbor algorithm that merged closely related sequences to remove PCR and sequencing errors. To assign V, D and J gene segments, CDR3 sequences were aligned to IMGT reference sequences. For a sequence to be retained, at least a six-nucleotide match to both a V gene segment and a J gene segment was required. Rearrangements were classified as productive when the CDR3 lacked stop codons and remained in frame with V and J, and all other rearrangements were classified as non-productive. CDR3 was defined according to IMGT convention as the region running from the second conserved V-encoded cysteine to the conserved J-encoded phenylalanine. Sequences without an unambiguous match to a single V gene segment were excluded from the earlier analysis of about 630 of the donors. An earlier analysis of 500 to 700 of the donors classified V segments as functional when productive rearrangements were above 56.7% and as segregating when the standard deviation between donors was above 5%. A statistical classification framework was built to diagnose cytomegalovirus status from the catalog of TCR beta chain sequences. V and J gene assignment, in a later analysis, came from comparing TCR nucleotide sequences with IMGT/GENE-DB human TR gene sequences. A later analysis assigned CDR3 sequences and most-parsimonious VDJ recombination scenarios with the TCRdist pipeline. In a later analysis, every TCR beta chain was defined by the combination of its CDR3 amino acid sequence and its V-gene family, and reads without a unique V-gene family were dropped. To address suspected cross-contamination and a sequencing artifact, a later analysis removed approximately 590 highly shared, low-generation-probability nucleotide sequences. For each public chain, a later analysis derived a clonal expansion index from normalized ranks of inferred template counts within each repertoire. In a later analysis, generation probabilities were computed with a VDJ recombination model fitted to out-of-frame rearrangements, and the resulting probabilities were checked against IGoR. Hypergeometric tests were used in a later analysis to score TCR-TCR, TCR-HLA and TCR-CMV co-occurrence, with a repertoire-size bias correction applied to the TCR pairs. In a later analysis, false discovery rates were estimated by permuting HLA or CMV assignments 20 times. In a later analysis, co-occurring TCRs were grouped using DBSCAN, and TCRdist sequence similarity was added for clustering within HLA-allele-positive subsets. For co-occurrence clustering, repertoires with fewer than 30,000 or more than 120,000 public chains were excluded, along with roughly five repertoires with anomalous nucleotide sharing. In TCRdb, the immuneACCESS table is reduced to in-frame sequences with V and J assigned. These tables do not hold every clone; where another copy was compared, an unresolved V gene accounts for under half, and the others remain unexplained. For V, J and clone size, that table is used; D and trimming come from the DNA. The sample's records list just over 60,000 clones. The ten largest clones represent under 7% of the sample.

As to this clone: Its antigen has not been determined.

The germline V end is reduced by 4 bases and the J end by 3 bases; junction bases left unmatched: 5. From a lookup of the germline V gene (reference sequence), CDR1 and CDR2 are SEHNR and FQNEAQ. The CDR3 measures 14 amino acids from cysteine to phenylalanine. The kept DNA is CDR3 alone, 42 bases in frame from the first base. The study at large found these results: Cytomegalovirus status was reported to be diagnosed by the classifier with high specificity and sensitivity in both the original and validation cohorts. The authors suggested that the approach could potentially be extended to other disease states and immunological phenotypes. In an earlier analysis of some 500 of the donors, most TCR beta V segments were observed in productive rearrangements about 87% or about 30% of the time, broadly matching IMGT annotations. The study listed 170 or so TCR beta chains as associated with cytomegalovirus. A further reported finding was that TCR beta sequences accurately predicted the HLA-A and HLA-B alleles for most subjects in the first cohort. The presence/absence analyses assumed that sequencing depth was roughly uniform across donors, and that assumption may not be true. A later analysis found that HLA-associated TCR beta chains were more clonally expanded and had lower generation probabilities than equally common non-associated chains. Some IMGT-functional V segments, including TRBV6-2 and TRBV6-3, could not be distinguished by the 87-base-pair reads and were therefore excluded. According to a later analysis, most CMV-associated TCR beta chains appeared to be HLA-restricted, and the HLA associations seemed to be driven largely by CMV exposure. According to a later genetic analysis, donors in an Asian-associated ancestry cluster had fewer N-insertions in productive TCRs than the approximately 670-donor mean. A later genetic analysis associated a missense DCLRE1C variant with V-gene and J-gene trimming of TCR beta chains, and an independent cohort replicated the association. CMV serostatus was the only immune exposure information available for the cohort. Because counts were too low, 15 to 20 rarely observed V segments, including chromosome 9 orphons, were excluded from the earlier analysis of several hundred of the donors. A cluster of highly shared sequence variants was judged likely to represent a technical artifact of the sequencing pipeline. Only TCR beta chains were sequenced in this cohort, and the absence of alpha or paired-chain data limited detectable features. Most TCR sequences were observed very rarely across donors, whereas some public TCRs were present in many individuals. Because HLA typing was missing for some donors at each locus, association tests included only the typed subset. Three of the identified cytomegalovirus-associated TCR beta chains were confirmed in vitro to be specific for cytomegalovirus antigens. A later analysis reported that several top co-occurrence clusters appeared linked to parvovirus B19, influenza, CMV and Epstein-Barr virus. Specific HLA alleles were associated with 15,000 to 20,000 TCR beta sequences at a false discovery rate of 0.05 in a later analysis. A later analysis found that TCR association rates varied across HLA loci, with DRB1 alleles showing the most associated TCRs and HLA-C alleles the fewest. Linkage disequilibrium might explain the correlated functional status among segregating V segments, but an unknown experimental factor could not be ruled out. When HLA alleles, especially DR and DQ, strongly co-occurred, attributing TCR associations to individual alleles was difficult.

The cohort was made up of 650 to 700 healthy bone marrow donors. Cohort members were all nominally healthy when sampled, although unrecorded immune exposures were likely present. The donor tested CMV seropositive, placing the donor among the 289 seropositive members of the cohort. Every donor gave a peripheral blood sample, and the peripheral blood mononuclear cells from that sample were used for TCR beta sequencing. Genomic DNA was extracted from the blood cell samples with the Qiagen DNeasy Blood Extraction Kit. The chain is assembled from TRBV7-9 and TRBJ2-7; the junction holds 8 bases that match TRBD1. The receptor comes from a man under 40 in good health and CMV-seropositive. The sample taken for sequencing was PBMCs. The DNA sequence is given as TGTGCCAGCAGCTCCCCAGACAGGGGCTACGAGCAGTACTTC. Translation gives CASSSPDRGYEQYF.